The 18 T cell receptor beta chains below were found in one sample sequenced in a study of a mutant IDH1 vaccine in newly diagnosed glioma. This table comes from immunoSEQ multiplex PCR, and its TCRdb copy is limited to in-frame clones, with some not included. The profile shows tens of thousands of clones, roughly 83% of them singletons. For these receptors, no antigen is known. Time point meaning: week 47, end of study. In the vaccine, a single dose held 300 ug of the mutant IDH1 20-mer peptide, along with topical imiquimod. The sequenced sample was PBMCs, obtained from a glioma patient whose treatment included an IDH1 peptide vaccine. These TCRs come from a woman in her twenties or thirties with glioma. Some clones in this sample may be carry-over from other donors' samples.

The chain uses TRBV9 and TRBJ1-4; D is possibly TRBD1 (6 bases). There are 14 residues in the CDR3. CDR1 SGDLS and CDR2 YYNGEE come from the germline V gene. V lost 0 bases and J 7 bases, leaving 10 bases between the germline ends. The CDR3 nucleotides read TGTGCCAGCAGCGTAGGGGGGCGCGGTGAAAAACTGTTTTTT. Translation: CASSVGGRGEKLFF.

V usage is TRBV4-1 and J usage is TRBJ1-5, with D hard to call. V lost 0 bases and J 0 bases, leaving 9 bases between the germline ends. CDR3 length: 16 residues. From germline, CDR1 is MGHRA and CDR2 YSYEKL. The CDR3 sequence is CASSQEVGDSNQPQHF. In DNA form, the CDR3 reads TGCGCCAGCAGCCAAGAGGTCGGGGATAGCAATCAGCCCCAGCATTTT.

This rearrangement joins TRBV11-2 to TRBJ2-4, with TRBD1 matching over 7 bases. The CDR3 contains 15 residues. CDR1 and CDR2 (germline): SGHAT, FQNNGV. The J segment lost 9 bases and the V segment lost 5 bases, leaving 13 bases of the junction unmatched. CDR3 bases: TGTGCCAGCAGCCCTCTTGCGACAGGGAAGGGCATTCAGTACTTC. Residues: CASSPLATGKGIQYF.

This chain joins TRBV30 and TRBJ1-1; D ambiguous. The CDR3 totals 15 residues. CDR1 is GTSNPN and CDR2 is SVGIG in the germline V gene (reference sequence). Trimming cost V 4 bases and J 1 base, with 16 bases left between them. CDR3 nucleotide sequence: TGTGCCTGGAATGGACTCAACTGGGCGAACACTGAAGCTTTCTTT. It specifies CAWNGLNWANTEAFF. Based on the CDR3 plus reference TRBV30 and TRBJ1-1, the full variable domain is SQTIHQWPATLVQPVGSPLSLECTVEGTSNPNLYWYRQAAGRGLQLLFYSVGIGQISSEVPQNLSASRPQDRQFILSSKKLLLSDSGFYLCAWNGLNWANTEAFFGQGTRLTVV.

This clone was seen a single time. The chain employs TRBV4-1 and TRBJ2-5; 8 bases agree with TRBD1. J gave up 7 bases and V 3 bases, and 10 bases lay outside the gene matches. CDR1 is MGHRA, CDR2 YSYEKL, per germline. This CDR3 has 15 amino acids. CDR3 sequence reads: CASSQPPTGVATQYF. CDR3 in DNA: TGCGCCAGCAGCCAGCCGCCGACAGGGGTTGCGACCCAGTACTTC.

The chain joins TRBV7-6 to TRBJ1-2; TRBD1 matches 7 bases. The V segment lost 5 bases and the J segment 8 bases; nucleotides outside the gene matches: 17. Germline assignment: CDR1 SGHVS and CDR2 FNYEAQ. The CDR3 contains 16 residues. The CDR3 here is CASSPRGGDRSFGYTF. CDR3 DNA sequence: TGTGCCAGCAGCCCGAGGGGTGGGGACAGATCTTTCGGCTACACCTTC.

As for this clone: One junction end disagrees with the germline gene, perhaps due to a read error. The chain joins TRBV4-1 to TRBJ1-4; D is perhaps TRBD1 (6 bases). The CDR3 runs to 15 residues. CDR1 is MGHRA and CDR2 is YSYEKL in the germline V gene. The CDR3: CASSQEGATNEKLFF. In nucleotides, the CDR3 is TGCGCCAGCAGCCAAGAGGGGGCAACGAATGAAAAACTGTTTTTT.

The chain links TRBV5-1 to TRBJ2-2, with D perhaps given as TRBD1 or TRBD2 (5 bases each). V lost 4 bases and J 0 bases, leaving 13 bases between the germline ends. Germline values: CDR1 SGHRS, CDR2 YFSETQ. The CDR3 has 16 amino acids. The CDR3 nucleotides read TGCGCCAGCAGCCTTAGGGGAGAGGCGAACACCGGGGAGCTGTTTTTT. This codes for CASSLRGEANTGELFF.

The V and J genes are TRBV11-2 and TRBJ2-7; D tentatively reads TRBD1 or TRBD2 (5 bases each). In germline, CDR1 is SGHAT, CDR2 FQNNGV. The V and J ends lost 5 bases and 3 bases respectively, with 14 bases between them. This CDR3 spans 14 amino acids. DNA of the CDR3: TGTGCCAGCAGCAAGGGACGAGCCTACTACGAGCAGTACTTC. It codes for CASSKGRAYYEQYF.

This rearrangement joins TRBV7-9 to TRBJ2-5, with 8 bases lining up with TRBD2. From germline, CDR1 is SEHNR and CDR2 FQNEAQ (reference sequence). The V segment lost 2 bases and the J segment 7 bases; nucleotides outside the gene matches: 12. There are 16 residues in the CDR3. The CDR3 sequence: CASSLMALAGGSTQYF. The CDR3 DNA follows: TGTGCCAGCAGCTTAATGGCGCTAGCGGGCGGTTCGACCCAGTACTTC.

V is TRBV29-1 and J is TRBJ1-3; tentative D call: TRBD1 (6 bases). CDR1 is SQVTM, CDR2 ANQGSEA, per germline. The CDR3 runs 14 residues. V was clipped by 6 bases and J by 0 bases, with 12 bases between them. The CDR3 region has the DNA TGCAGCGTCCTAGGGGGAAACTCTGGAAACACCATATATTTT. Translation gives CSVLGGNSGNTIYF.

The CDR3 loop is CASSPPRQKYQETQYF. The CDR3 bases are TGTGCCAGCTCACCACCACGACAGAAGTACCAAGAGACCCAGTACTTC. V usage is TRBV18 and J usage is TRBJ2-5; tentative D call: TRBD1 (5 bases). V was pared by 0 bases and J by 0 bases, with 11 bases between. There are 16 residues in the CDR3. Germline assignment: CDR1 KGHSH and CDR2 LQKENI. The full variable domain, its missing parts supplied by reference TRBV18 and TRBJ2-5, is NAGVMQNPRHLVRRRGQEARLRCSPMKGHSHVYWYRQLPEEGLKFMVYLQKENIIDESGMPKERFSAEFPKEGPSILRIQQVVRGDSAAYFCASSPPRQKYQETQYFGPGTRLLVL.

The chain links TRBV14 to TRBJ2-3, with 10 bases aligning to TRBD1. CDR1 is SGHDN and CDR2 is FVKESK in the germline V gene. The CDR3 is 17 residues long. Unmatched junction bases numbered 8, after V lost 4 bases and J lost 1 base. The CDR3 DNA reads as TGTGCCAGCAGCCTAAGGGGCGGGACAGGGGGCACAGATACGCAGTATTTT. Protein: CASSLRGGTGGTDTQYF.

This clone was detected only once. The chain is built from TRBV5-1 and TRBJ2-3; possibly TRBD1 or TRBD2 for D (5 bases each). Trimming removed 3 bases from V and 2 bases from J, with 16 bases in between. Germline V gives CDR1 SGHRS, CDR2 YFSETQ. The length of the CDR3 is 16 residues. The CDR3 loop is CASSWGGWPITDTQYF. The CDR3 nucleotides are TGCGCCAGCAGCTGGGGCGGGTGGCCTATCACAGATACGCAGTATTTT.

V and J are TRBV30 and TRBJ2-7, with D possibly being TRBD2 (5 bases). Germline CDR1 reads GTSNPN; CDR2 reads SVGIG (reference sequence). The CDR3 covers 14 residues. Trimming stripped 0 bases from V and 3 bases from J, with 12 bases between. Here the CDR3 reads CAWSVGGASYEQYF. CDR3 nucleotides: TGTGCCTGGAGTGTAGGAGGAGCAAGCTACGAGCAGTACTTC.

The gene calls are TRBV27 and TRBJ2-7; 7 bases fit TRBD2. The CDR3 sequence is 14 residues long. Looked up from germline, CDR1 is MNHEY and CDR2 is SMNVEV (reference sequence). V lost 7 bases to trimming and J lost 7 bases; unmatched junction nucleotides: 13. CDR3 protein: CASKVGRYSGEQYF. CDR3 DNA: TGTGCCAGCAAGGTCGGGAGGTATTCGGGTGAGCAGTACTTC.

This clone was recorded a few times. The J gene is TRBJ1-2, the V gene TRBV7-8; D may be TRBD1 (5 bases). Germline loops: CDR1 SGHVS, CDR2 FQNEAQ. This CDR3 region has 14 residues. Trimming took off 3 bases at V and 2 bases at J, with 10 bases between the two ends. The CDR3 nucleotides read TGTGCCAGCAGCTTTTCAGGGACGAACTATGGCTACACCTTC. It encodes CASSFSGTNYGYTF.

The chain is built from TRBV5-8 and TRBJ2-7; a possible D gene is TRBD1 (5 bases). CDR3 length: 16 residues. V was clipped by 3 bases and J by 5 bases, with 21 bases between them. The germline CDR1 and CDR2 sequences are SGHTS and YDEGEE. CDR3 residues: CASSSRQGKLSNEQYF. In DNA form, the CDR3 reads TGTGCCAGCAGCTCCCGGCAGGGCAAGTTGTCCAACGAGCAGTACTTC.